This T cell receptor beta chain was captured by sequencing in a study of T-cell reconstitution after alpha-beta-depleted transplantation in children. Points from the study as a whole: After transplant, at about two months, alpha-beta T cells were reportedly derived from several hundred expanded graft clones.

For TCRbeta, the library was prepared with unique molecular identifiers. TCRdb called the PCR reads again in MiXCR, with one record for every CDR3 protein. The table lists about 200,000 distinct CDR3 sequences, roughly 7.1% of them singletons. This clonotype was seen ten or more times. Its antigen is undetermined. The input for sequencing was PBMCs, taken before TCRalphabeta/CD19-depleted stem cell transplant. The receptor was derived from a boy aged 2 to 10 with acute lymphoblastic leukemia, due to receive a stem cell transplant.

The CDR3 sequence: CASSRQGVWDQPQHF. The CDR3 DNA follows: TGTGCCAGCAGCAGACAGGGGGTCTGGGATCAGCCCCAGCATTTT. The chain is built from TRBV28 and TRBJ1-5; 9 bases are a match to TRBD1. CDR3 length equals 15 residues. In germline, CDR1 is MDHEN, CDR2 SYDVKM. The V and J ends lost 6 bases and 5 bases, in that order; junction bases with no gene match: 8. The complete variable domain, with remaining parts taken from reference TRBV28 and TRBJ1-5, reads DVKVTQSSRYLVKRTGEKVFLECVQDMDHENMFWYRQDPGLGLRLIYFSYDVKMKEKGDIPEGYSVSREKKERFSLILESASTNQTSMYLCASSRQGVWDQPQHFGDGTRLSIL.